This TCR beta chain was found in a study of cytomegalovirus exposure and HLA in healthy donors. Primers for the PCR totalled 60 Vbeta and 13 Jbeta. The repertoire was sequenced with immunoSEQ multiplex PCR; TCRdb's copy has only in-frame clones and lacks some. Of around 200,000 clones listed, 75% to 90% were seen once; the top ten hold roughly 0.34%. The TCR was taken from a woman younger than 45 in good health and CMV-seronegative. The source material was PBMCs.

The CDR3 loop reads CASSKGSLGQRYSNQPQHF. The CDR3 nucleotides are TGTGCCAGCAGCAAAGGGTCACTGGGACAGAGATATAGCAATCAGCCCCAGCATTTT. The chain uses TRBV21-1 and TRBJ1-5; the tabulated D call, TRBD1, remains unverified against the DNA. TRBV21-1 is flagged as a pseudogene. This CDR3 region has 19 residues.